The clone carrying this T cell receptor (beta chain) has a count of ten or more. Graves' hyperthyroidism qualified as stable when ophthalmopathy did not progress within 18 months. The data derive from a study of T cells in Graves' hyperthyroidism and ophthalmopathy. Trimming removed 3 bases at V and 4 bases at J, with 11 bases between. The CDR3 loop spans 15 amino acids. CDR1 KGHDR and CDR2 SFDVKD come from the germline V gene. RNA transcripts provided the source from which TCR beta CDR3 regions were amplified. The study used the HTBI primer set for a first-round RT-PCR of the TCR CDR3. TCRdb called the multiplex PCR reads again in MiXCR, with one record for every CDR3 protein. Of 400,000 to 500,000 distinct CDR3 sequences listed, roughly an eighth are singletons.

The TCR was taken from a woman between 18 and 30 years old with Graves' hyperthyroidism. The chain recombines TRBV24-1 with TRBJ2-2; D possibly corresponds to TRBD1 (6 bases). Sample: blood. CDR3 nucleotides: TGTGCCACCAGTGATAACAGGGTTAGCACCGGGGAGCTGTTTTTT. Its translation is CATSDNRVSTGELFF.